This T cell receptor (beta chain) was identified in a study of blood T cell repertoires in COVID-19. V dropped 0 bases and J dropped 5; count of bases not matched to a gene: 5. Germline V gene sequence: CDR1 SGHRS, CDR2 YFSETQ. The CDR3 totals 15 residues. In the authors' workflow: Quantification of nucleated cells was approximated via reference gene primer amplification. Method: immunoSEQ multiplex PCR; TCRdb's copy keeps in-frame clones and lacks some. From that table come the V and J calls and clone size; the DNA was used to work out D and trimming. The sample has some 150,000 clones, about 87% seen once.

The receptor was isolated from a woman aged 50 to 60 with acute or convalescent COVID-19. Specimen: peripheral blood. The genes are TRBV5-1 and TRBJ2-7; 10 nucleotides match TRBD1. CDR3 in amino acids: CASSLGRQGAHEQYF. Written as DNA, the CDR3 is TGCGCCAGCAGCTTGGGAAGACAGGGGGCTCACGAGCAGTACTTC.